This entry describes one T cell receptor (beta chain). This sample was included in a study of blood T cell repertoires in COVID-19. In the authors' workflow: Researchers report that nucleated cell counts were estimated from reference gene primer amplification. Clones were sequenced by immunoSEQ multiplex PCR, and TCRdb holds only the in-frame ones, with some missing. V, J and clone size were drawn from that table, and D and trimming were deduced from the DNA. The table includes about 88,000 clones, approximately 87% detected once. Per germline, CDR1 SGDLS and CDR2 YYNGEE. V was pared by 4 bases and J by 8 bases, with 18 bases between. The CDR3 extends over 15 amino acids.

The specimen was peripheral blood. The receptor's source is a woman in her 70s with acute or convalescent COVID-19. The genes are TRBV9 and TRBJ1-4, with TRBD1 as a possible D gene (6 bases). The CDR3 here is CASSNQGSLGEKLFF. As DNA, the CDR3 is TGTGCCAGCAGCAATCAGGGGAGTTTGGGGGAAAAACTGTTTTTT.